This TCR beta chain was sequenced during a study of blood T cell repertoires in COVID-19. Study details: Nucleic acid was either cDNA or gDNA, and it came from T cells, B-cell-depleted T cells, or PBMCs.

There are 14 residues in the CDR3. CDR1 and CDR2 (germline): SNHLY, FYNNEI. V was trimmed by 6 bases and J by 2 bases, leaving 13 bases between them. TCRdb's copy holds only in-frame clones and misses some; the assay was immunoSEQ multiplex PCR. The profile covers some 46,000 clones, with approximately 85% appearing a single time and around a third taken by the ten largest. The V call is TRBV2, the J call TRBJ1-1; maybe TRBD1 (6 bases). The specimen was peripheral blood. This sequence originates from a woman over 75 with COVID-19, enrolled during active disease. This CDR3 reads CASRDGGLNTEAFF. The CDR3 DNA reads TGTGCCAGCAGAGACGGGGGGCTAAACACTGAAGCTTTCTTT.